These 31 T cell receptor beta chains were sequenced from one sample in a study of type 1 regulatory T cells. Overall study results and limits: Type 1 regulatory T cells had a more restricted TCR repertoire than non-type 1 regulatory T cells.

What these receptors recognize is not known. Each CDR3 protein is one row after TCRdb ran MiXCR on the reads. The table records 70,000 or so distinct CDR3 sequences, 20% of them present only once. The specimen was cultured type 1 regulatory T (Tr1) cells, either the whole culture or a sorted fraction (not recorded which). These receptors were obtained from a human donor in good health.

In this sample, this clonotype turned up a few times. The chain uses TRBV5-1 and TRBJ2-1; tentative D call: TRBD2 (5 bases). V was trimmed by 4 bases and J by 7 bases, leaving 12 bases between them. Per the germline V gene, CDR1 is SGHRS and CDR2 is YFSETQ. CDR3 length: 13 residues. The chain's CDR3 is CASSGLKRNEQFF. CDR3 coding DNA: TGCGCCAGCAGCGGCCTGAAGCGGAATGAGCAGTTCTTC.

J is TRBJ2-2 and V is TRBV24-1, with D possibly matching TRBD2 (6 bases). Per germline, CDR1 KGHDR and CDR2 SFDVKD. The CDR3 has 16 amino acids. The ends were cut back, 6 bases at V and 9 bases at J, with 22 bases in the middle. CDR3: CATSKTGTGGPRELFF. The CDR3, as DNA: TGTGCCACCAGTAAGACCGGGACCGGGGGTCCCCGGGAGCTGTTTTTT.

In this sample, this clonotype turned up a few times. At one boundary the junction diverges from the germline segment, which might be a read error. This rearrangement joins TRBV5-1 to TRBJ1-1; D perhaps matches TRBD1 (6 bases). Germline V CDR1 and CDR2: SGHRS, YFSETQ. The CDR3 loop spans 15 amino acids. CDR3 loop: CASSLVGGRGTEAFF. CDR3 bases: TGTGCCAGCAGCTTGGTAGGGGGGCGCGGCACTGAAGCTTTCTTT.

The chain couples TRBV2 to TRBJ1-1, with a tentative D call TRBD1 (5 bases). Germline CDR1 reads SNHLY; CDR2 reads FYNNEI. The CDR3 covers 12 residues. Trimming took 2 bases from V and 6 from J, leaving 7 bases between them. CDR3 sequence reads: CASSERGSEAFF. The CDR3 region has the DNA TGTGCCAGCAGTGAAAGGGGCTCTGAAGCTTTCTTT.

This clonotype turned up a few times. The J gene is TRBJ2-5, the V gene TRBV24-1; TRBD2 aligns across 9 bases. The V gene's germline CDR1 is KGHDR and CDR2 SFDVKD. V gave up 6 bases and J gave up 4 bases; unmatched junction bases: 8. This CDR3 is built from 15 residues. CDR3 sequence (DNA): TGTGCCACCAGTCAGAGACCGGGACTAGCAGAGACCCAGTACTTC. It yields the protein CATSQRPGLAETQYF.

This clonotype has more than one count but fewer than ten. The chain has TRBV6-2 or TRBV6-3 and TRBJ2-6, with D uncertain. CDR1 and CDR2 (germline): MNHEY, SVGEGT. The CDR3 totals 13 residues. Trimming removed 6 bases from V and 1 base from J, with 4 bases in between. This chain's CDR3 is CASSKSGANVLTF. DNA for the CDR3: TGTGCCAGCAGCAAATCTGGGGCCAACGTCCTGACTTTC.

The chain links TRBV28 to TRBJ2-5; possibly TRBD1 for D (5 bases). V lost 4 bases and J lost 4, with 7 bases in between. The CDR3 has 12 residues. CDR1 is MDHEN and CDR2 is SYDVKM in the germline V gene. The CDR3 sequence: CASSSRAETQYF. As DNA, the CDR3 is TGTGCCAGCAGTTCCAGGGCAGAGACCCAGTACTTC.

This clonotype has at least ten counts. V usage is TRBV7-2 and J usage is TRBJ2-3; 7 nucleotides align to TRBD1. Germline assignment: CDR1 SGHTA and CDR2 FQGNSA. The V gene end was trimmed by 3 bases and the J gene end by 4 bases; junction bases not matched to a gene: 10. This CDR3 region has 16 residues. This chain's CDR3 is CASSLVVSGGADTQYF. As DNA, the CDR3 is TGTGCCAGCAGCTTGGTTGTGTCAGGGGGTGCAGATACGCAGTATTTT.

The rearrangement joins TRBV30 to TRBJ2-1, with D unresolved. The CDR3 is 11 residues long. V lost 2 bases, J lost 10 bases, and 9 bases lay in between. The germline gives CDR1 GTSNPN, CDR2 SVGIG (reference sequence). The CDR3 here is CAWSPLGEQFF. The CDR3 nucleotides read TGTGCCTGGAGTCCCTTGGGGGAGCAGTTCTTC.

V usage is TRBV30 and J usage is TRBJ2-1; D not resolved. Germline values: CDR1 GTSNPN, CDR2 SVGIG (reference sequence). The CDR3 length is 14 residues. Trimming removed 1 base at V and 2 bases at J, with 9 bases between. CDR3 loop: CAWSALPPYNEQFF. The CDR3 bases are TGTGCCTGGAGTGCCCTGCCGCCCTACAATGAGCAGTTCTTC.

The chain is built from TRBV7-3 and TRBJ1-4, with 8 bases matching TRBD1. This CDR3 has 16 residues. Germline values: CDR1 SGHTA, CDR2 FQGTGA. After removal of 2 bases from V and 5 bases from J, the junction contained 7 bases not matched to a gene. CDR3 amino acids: CASSLPFDRGNEKLFF. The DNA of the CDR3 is TGTGCCAGCAGCTTACCCTTCGACAGGGGAAATGAAAAACTGTTTTTT.

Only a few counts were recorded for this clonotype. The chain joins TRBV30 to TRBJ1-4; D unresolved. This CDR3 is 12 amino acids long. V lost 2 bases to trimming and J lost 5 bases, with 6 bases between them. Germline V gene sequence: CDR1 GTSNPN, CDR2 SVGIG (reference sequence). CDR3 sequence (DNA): TGTGCCTGGAGTCTCGGGAATGAAAAACTGTTTTTT. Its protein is CAWSLGNEKLFF.

CDR3: CSVGQGRQAQHF. In nucleotides, the CDR3 is TGCAGCGTTGGACAGGGGCGGCAGGCCCAGCATTTT. The chain combines TRBV29-1 with TRBJ1-5, with 8 positions matching TRBD1. The CDR3 extends over 12 amino acids. Germline V gene sequence: CDR1 SQVTM, CDR2 ANQGSEA. The trim removed 4 bases at V and 11 bases at J, leaving 7 bases unmatched.

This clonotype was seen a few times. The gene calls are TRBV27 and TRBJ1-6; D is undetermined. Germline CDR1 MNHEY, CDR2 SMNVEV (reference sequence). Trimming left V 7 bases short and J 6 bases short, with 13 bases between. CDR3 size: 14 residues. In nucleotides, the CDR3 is TGTGCCAGCAAGGGCCGGGAGATTAATTCACCCCTCCACTTT. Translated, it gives CASKGREINSPLHF.

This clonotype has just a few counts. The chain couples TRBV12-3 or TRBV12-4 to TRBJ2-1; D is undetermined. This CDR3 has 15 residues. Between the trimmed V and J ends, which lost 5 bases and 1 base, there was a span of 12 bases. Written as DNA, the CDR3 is TGTGCCAGCAGTCCCGGACGTCTGTCCTACAATGAGCAGTTCTTC. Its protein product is CASSPGRLSYNEQFF.

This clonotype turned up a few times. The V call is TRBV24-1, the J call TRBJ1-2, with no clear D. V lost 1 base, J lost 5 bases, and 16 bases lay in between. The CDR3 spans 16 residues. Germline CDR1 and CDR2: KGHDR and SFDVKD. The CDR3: CATSDFNREGSYGYTF. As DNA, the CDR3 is TGTGCCACCAGTGATTTCAATAGGGAGGGTAGTTATGGCTACACCTTC.

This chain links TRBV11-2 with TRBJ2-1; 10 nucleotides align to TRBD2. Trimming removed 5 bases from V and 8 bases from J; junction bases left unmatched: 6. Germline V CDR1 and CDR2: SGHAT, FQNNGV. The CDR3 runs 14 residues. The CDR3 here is CASSMLAGDDEQFF. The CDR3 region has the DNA TGTGCCAGCAGCATGCTAGCGGGAGACGATGAGCAGTTCTTC.

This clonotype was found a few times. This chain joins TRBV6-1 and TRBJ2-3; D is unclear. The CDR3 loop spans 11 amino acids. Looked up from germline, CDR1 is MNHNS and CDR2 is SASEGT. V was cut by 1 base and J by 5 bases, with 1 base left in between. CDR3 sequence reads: CASSEVDTQYF. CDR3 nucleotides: TGTGCCAGCAGTGAAGTAGATACGCAGTATTTT.

The CDR3 nucleotides are TGCGCCAGCAGCGCCGGACTAGTGGGTAATGAGCAGTTCTTC. Residues: CASSAGLVGNEQFF. The rearrangement links TRBV5-1 to TRBJ2-1, with 7 bases aligning to TRBD2. CDR1 and CDR2 from the germline V gene are SGHRS and YFSETQ. The CDR3 contains 14 residues. Losses at the gene ends were 4 bases for V and 7 bases for J; bases not matched to a gene: 8.

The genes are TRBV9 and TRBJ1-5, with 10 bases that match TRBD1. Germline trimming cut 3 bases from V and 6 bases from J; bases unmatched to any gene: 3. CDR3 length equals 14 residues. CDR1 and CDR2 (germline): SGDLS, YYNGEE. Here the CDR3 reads CASSATGGGQPQHF. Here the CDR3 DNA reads TGTGCCAGCAGCGCGACAGGGGGCGGTCAGCCCCAGCATTTT.

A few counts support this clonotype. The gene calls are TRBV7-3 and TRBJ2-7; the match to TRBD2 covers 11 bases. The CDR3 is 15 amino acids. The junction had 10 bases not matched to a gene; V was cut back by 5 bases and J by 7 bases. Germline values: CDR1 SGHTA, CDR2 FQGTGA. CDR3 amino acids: CASSATSGSRVEQYF. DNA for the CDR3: TGTGCCAGCAGCGCCACTAGCGGGAGCCGGGTTGAGCAGTACTTC.

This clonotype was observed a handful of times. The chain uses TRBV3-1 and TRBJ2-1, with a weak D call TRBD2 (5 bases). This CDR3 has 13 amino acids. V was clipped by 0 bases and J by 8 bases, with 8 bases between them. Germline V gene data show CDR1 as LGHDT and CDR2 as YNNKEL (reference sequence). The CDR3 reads CASSQDPRDEQFF. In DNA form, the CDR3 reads TGTGCCAGCAGCCAAGATCCGCGGGATGAGCAGTTCTTC.

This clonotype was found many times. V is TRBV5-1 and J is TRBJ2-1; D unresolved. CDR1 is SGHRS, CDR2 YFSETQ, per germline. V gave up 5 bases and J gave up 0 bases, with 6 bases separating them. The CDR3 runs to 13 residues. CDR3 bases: TGCGCCAGCAGACGGAGCTCCTACAATGAGCAGTTCTTC. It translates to CASRRSSYNEQFF. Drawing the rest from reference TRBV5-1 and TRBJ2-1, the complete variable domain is KAGVTQTPRYLIKTRGQQVTLSCSPISGHRSVSWYQQTPGQGLQFLFEYFSETQRNKGNFPGRFSGRQFSNSRSEMNVSTLELGDSALYLCASRRSSYNEQFFGPGTRLTVL.

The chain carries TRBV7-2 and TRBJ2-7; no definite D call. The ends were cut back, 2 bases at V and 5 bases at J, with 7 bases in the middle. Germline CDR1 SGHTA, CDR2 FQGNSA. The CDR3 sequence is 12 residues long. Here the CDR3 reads CASSLKGNEQYF. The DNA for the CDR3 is TGTGCCAGCAGCTTAAAGGGTAACGAGCAGTACTTC.

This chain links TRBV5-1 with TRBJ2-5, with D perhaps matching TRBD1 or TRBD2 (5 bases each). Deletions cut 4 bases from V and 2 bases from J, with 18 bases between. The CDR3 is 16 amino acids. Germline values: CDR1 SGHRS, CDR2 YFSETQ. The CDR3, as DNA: TGCGCCAGCAGCCGTCTTGGGAGCGGACATCAAGAGACCCAGTACTTC. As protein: CASSRLGSGHQETQYF.

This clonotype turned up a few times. The CDR3 spells CASSLGPVTRDTQYF. The DNA for the CDR3 is TGTGCCAGCAGCTTAGGCCCAGTGACCCGAGATACGCAGTATTTT. The chain is built from TRBV7-2 and TRBJ2-3, with D unresolved. Germline-derived CDR1 and CDR2 are SGHTA and FQGNSA. CDR3 length equals 15 residues. Trimming took 1 base from V and 5 from J, leaving 13 bases between them.

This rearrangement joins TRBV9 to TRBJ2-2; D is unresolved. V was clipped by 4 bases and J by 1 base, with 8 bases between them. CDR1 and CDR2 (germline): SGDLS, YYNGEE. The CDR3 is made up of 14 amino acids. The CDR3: CASSFRQNTGELFF. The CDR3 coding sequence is TGTGCCAGCAGCTTCCGACAGAACACCGGGGAGCTGTTTTTT. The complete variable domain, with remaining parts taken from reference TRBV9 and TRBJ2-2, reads DSGVTQTPKHLITATGQRVTLRCSPRSGDLSVYWYQQSLDQGLQFLIQYYNGEERAKGNILERFSAQQFPDLHSELNLSSLELGDSALYFCASSFRQNTGELFFGEGSRLTVL.

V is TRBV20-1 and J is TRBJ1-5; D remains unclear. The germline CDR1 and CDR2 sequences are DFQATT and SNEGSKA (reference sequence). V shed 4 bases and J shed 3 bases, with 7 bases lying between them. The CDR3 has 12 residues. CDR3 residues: CSATGYNQPQHF. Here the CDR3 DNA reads TGCAGTGCTACAGGTTACAATCAGCCCCAGCATTTT.

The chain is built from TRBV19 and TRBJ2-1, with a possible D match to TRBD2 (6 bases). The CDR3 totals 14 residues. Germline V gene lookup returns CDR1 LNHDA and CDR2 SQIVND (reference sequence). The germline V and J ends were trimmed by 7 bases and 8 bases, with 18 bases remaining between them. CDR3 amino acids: CASNHQSGTDEQFF. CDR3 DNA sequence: TGTGCCAGTAACCATCAGTCCGGGACTGATGAGCAGTTCTTC.

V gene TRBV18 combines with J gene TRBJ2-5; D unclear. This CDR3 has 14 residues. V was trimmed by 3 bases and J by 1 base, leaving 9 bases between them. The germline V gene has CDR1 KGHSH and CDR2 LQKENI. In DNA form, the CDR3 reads TGTGCCAGCTCACCCCCTACCGGCCAAGAGACCCAGTACTTC. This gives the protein CASSPPTGQETQYF.

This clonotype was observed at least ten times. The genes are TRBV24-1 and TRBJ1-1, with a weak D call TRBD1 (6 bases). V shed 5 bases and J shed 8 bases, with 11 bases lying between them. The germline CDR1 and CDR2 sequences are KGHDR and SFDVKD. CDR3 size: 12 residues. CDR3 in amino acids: CATSGVTGEAFF. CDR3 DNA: TGTGCCACCAGTGGGGTTACAGGGGAAGCTTTCTTT.